This record concerns one TCR beta chain sequence. This record belongs to a study of T cell changes during pregnancy in multiple sclerosis. The CDR3 totals 14 residues. The germline V gene encodes CDR1 SEHNR and CDR2 FQNEAQ (reference sequence). J lost 5 bases, V lost 4 bases, and 5 bases had no gene match. The table came from immunoSEQ multiplex PCR; TCRdb's copy has only in-frame clones and leaves some out. The sample lists about 74,000 clones, approximately 92% occurring once. The sequencing here drew on peripheral blood, taken after pregnancy. This clonotype was obtained from a female donor in good health, enrolled as a control in a pregnancy study. This chain joins TRBV7-9 and TRBJ1-2, with TRBD1 matching 9 bases. The CDR3 region has the DNA TGTGCCAGCAGCTATAAAGACAGGGGGTATGGCTACACCTTC. Protein product: CASSYKDRGYGYTF.